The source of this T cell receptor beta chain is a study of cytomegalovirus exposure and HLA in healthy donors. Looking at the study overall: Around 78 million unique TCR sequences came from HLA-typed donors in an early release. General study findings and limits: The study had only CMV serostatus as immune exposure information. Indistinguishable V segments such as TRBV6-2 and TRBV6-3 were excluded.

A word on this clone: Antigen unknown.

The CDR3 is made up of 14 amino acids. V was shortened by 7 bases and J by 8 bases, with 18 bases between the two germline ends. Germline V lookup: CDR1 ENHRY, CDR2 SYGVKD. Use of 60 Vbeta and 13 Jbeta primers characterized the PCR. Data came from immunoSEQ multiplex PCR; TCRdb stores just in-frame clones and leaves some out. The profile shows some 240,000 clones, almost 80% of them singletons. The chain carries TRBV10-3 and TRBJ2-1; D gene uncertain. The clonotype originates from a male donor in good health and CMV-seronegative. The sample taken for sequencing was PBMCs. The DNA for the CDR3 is TGTGCCATCAAAGGCCCAGGTTTGGGCGATGAGCAGTTCTTC. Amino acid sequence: CAIKGPGLGDEQFF.